Following are 31 T cell receptor beta chains from one sample sequenced in a study of cytomegalovirus exposure and HLA in healthy donors. The PCR made use of 60 Vbeta and 13 Jbeta primers. Sequencing was performed with immunoSEQ multiplex PCR; in TCRdb, only in-frame clones are kept and a portion is missing. The sample shows about 100,000 clones, roughly three quarters of them seen only once. The source material was PBMCs. These receptors originate from a male donor in good health and CMV-seropositive.

The chain uses TRBV28 and TRBJ2-1; 12 positions agree with TRBD2. This CDR3 is 18 amino acids long. Germline CDR1 MDHEN, CDR2 SYDVKM. The trim removed 3 bases at V and 10 bases at J, leaving 16 bases unmatched. CDR3 amino acids: CASSLGAGLAGLRGEQFF. The DNA of the CDR3 is TGTGCCAGCAGTTTGGGTGCCGGACTAGCGGGACTCCGCGGCGAGCAGTTCTTC.

The chain carries TRBV27 and TRBJ2-7, with TRBD2 matching 11 bases. The germline V gene has CDR1 MNHEY and CDR2 SMNVEV (reference sequence). The CDR3 runs to 16 residues. V lost 4 bases and J lost 4; bases outside the gene matches: 9. The CDR3 sequence: CASSWSGTSGWYEQYF. The DNA of the CDR3 is TGTGCCAGCAGTTGGTCCGGGACTAGCGGTTGGTACGAGCAGTACTTC.

The chain couples TRBV2 to TRBJ2-5, with TRBD1 matching over 9 bases. The CDR3 loop spans 15 amino acids. V shed 6 bases, J shed 5 bases, and the junction held 10 bases outside the gene matches. Germline V gene lookup returns CDR1 SNHLY and CDR2 FYNNEI. CDR3 bases: TGTGCCAGCAGGGGAGGACAGGGGATCTGGGAGACCCAGTACTTC. Its translation is CASRGGQGIWETQYF.

V is TRBV5-1 and J is TRBJ2-1, with D possibly being TRBD1 (7 bases). This CDR3 has 13 residues. Trimming pared 3 bases from V and 10 bases from J, leaving 14 bases between. In germline, CDR1 is SGHRS, CDR2 YFSETQ. The CDR3 reads CASSSGRGDEQFF. The CDR3 nucleotides are TGCGCCAGCAGCTCGGGCAGGGGGGACGAGCAGTTCTTC.

V usage is TRBV28 and J usage is TRBJ2-7, with 8 positions matching TRBD1. Germline V lookup: CDR1 MDHEN, CDR2 SYDVKM. This CDR3 region has 12 residues. V gave up 10 bases and J gave up 2 bases; unmatched junction bases: 4. CDR3 nucleotide sequence: TGTGCCACCGAGGACAGGGCCTACGAGCAGTACTTC. Its protein product is CATEDRAYEQYF. Based on the CDR3 plus reference TRBV28 and TRBJ2-7, the full variable domain is DVKVTQSSRYLVKRTGEKVFLECVQDMDHENMFWYRQDPGLGLRLIYFSYDVKMKEKGDIPEGYSVSREKKERFSLILESASTNQTSMYLCATEDRAYEQYFGPGTRLTVT.

The chain has TRBV7-2 and TRBJ2-5, with no clear D. Trimming cost V 1 base and J 4 bases, with 10 bases left between them. The germline V gene encodes CDR1 SGHTA and CDR2 FQGNSA. The CDR3 extends over 14 amino acids. CDR3 sequence reads: CASSLEASLETQYF. CDR3 bases: TGTGCCAGCAGCTTAGAGGCTAGTTTAGAGACCCAGTACTTC.

In DNA form, the CDR3 reads TGTGCCAGCAGTCCCAGCGGGACGCCCATAGGGCCGCAGTATTTT. As protein: CASSPSGTPIGPQYF. V is TRBV11-1 and J is TRBJ2-3, with 7 nucleotides matching TRBD2. CDR3 size: 15 residues. CDR1 and CDR2 from the germline V gene are SGHAT and FQDESV (reference sequence). The V and J ends lost 6 bases and 10 bases, in that order; junction bases with no gene match: 16.

V usage is TRBV30 and J usage is TRBJ2-5; 7 bases line up with TRBD2. J lost 5 bases, V lost 7 bases, and 10 bases had no gene match. Germline values: CDR1 GTSNPN, CDR2 SVGIG (reference sequence). This CDR3 has 13 amino acids. In DNA form, the CDR3 reads TGTGCCTCCCGAGAGAGGGGAGGGGAGACCCAGTACTTC. Translated: CASRERGGETQYF.

The rearrangement uses TRBV28 and TRBJ2-7; possible D gene TRBD1, 5 bases. Germline CDR1 and CDR2: MDHEN and SYDVKM. V lost 1 base and J 6 bases, leaving 7 bases between the germline ends. This CDR3 region has 12 residues. CDR3 region: CASSLSGPEQYF. The CDR3 DNA reads as TGTGCCAGCAGTTTATCAGGGCCCGAGCAGTACTTC.

The V gene is TRBV7-2, the J gene TRBJ2-1; weak D call: TRBD1 (6 bases). The CDR3 extends over 13 amino acids. Trimming took off 2 bases at V and 8 bases at J, with 10 bases between the two ends. Germline CDR1 and CDR2: SGHTA and FQGNSA. CDR3 sequence (DNA): TGTGCCAGCAGCTTATACAGGGCGTATGAGCAGTTCTTC. It specifies CASSLYRAYEQFF.

This chain links TRBV2 with TRBJ1-4; TRBD1 might be the D (5 bases). V was shortened by 2 bases and J by 6 bases, with 13 bases between the two germline ends. The CDR3 runs 15 residues. Per germline, CDR1 SNHLY and CDR2 FYNNEI. The CDR3 nucleotides read TGTGCCAGCAGTGAATTGGTCAGGGTGGATGAAAAACTGTTTTTT. It encodes CASSELVRVDEKLFF.

The rearrangement links TRBV9 to TRBJ2-7; 8 nucleotides match TRBD2. CDR1 and CDR2 (germline): SGDLS, YYNGEE. Trimming removed 3 bases from V and 6 bases from J; junction bases left unmatched: 5. The CDR3 totals 13 residues. CDR3 region: CASSAPGGSEQYF. Here the CDR3 DNA reads TGTGCCAGCAGCGCCCCGGGGGGGAGCGAGCAGTACTTC.

DNA for the CDR3: TGCGCCAGCAGGAGGCTAGCGGACAATGAGCAGTTCTTC. Protein: CASRRLADNEQFF. The rearrangement joins TRBV23-1 to TRBJ2-1; 7 nucleotides agree with TRBD2. TRBV23-1 is known as an ORF, though its function is uncertain. This CDR3 is 13 amino acids long. The V gene end was trimmed by 6 bases and the J gene end by 5 bases; junction bases not matched to a gene: 4.

The chain joins TRBV19 to TRBJ1-5, with D possibly being TRBD1 (5 bases). Trimming left V 7 bases short and J 3 bases short, with 16 bases between. The CDR3 contains 15 residues. Germline V CDR1 and CDR2: LNHDA, SQIVND (reference sequence). The CDR3 loop reads CASKDRGGDNQPQHF. The CDR3 DNA reads TGTGCCAGTAAGGATAGGGGTGGGGACAATCAGCCCCAGCATTTT. The full variable domain, completed using reference TRBV19 and TRBJ1-5, is DGGITQSPKYLFRKEGQNVTLSCEQNLNHDAMYWYRQDPGQGLRLIYYSQIVNDFQKGDIAEGYSVSREKKESFPLTVTSAQKNPTAFYLCASKDRGGDNQPQHFGDGTRLSIL.

The chain links TRBV12-2 to TRBJ2-5; TRBD2, the D gene given by the table, was not confirmed from the DNA. TRBV12-2 is flagged as a pseudogene. The CDR3 spans 15 residues. The DNA of the CDR3 is TGTGCAAGTCGCAACCGGGACTCCCACGGAGAGACCCAGTACTTC. It yields the protein CASRNRDSHGETQYF.

CDR3: CASSLQGSTDTQYF. Written as DNA, the CDR3 is TGTGCCAGCAGCCTACAGGGAAGCACAGATACGCAGTATTTT. The chain couples TRBV2 to TRBJ2-3, with TRBD1 as a possible D gene (6 bases). Trimming stripped 6 bases from V and 0 bases from J, with 10 bases between. This CDR3 has 14 amino acids. Germline CDR1 reads SNHLY; CDR2 reads FYNNEI.

CDR3 nucleotide sequence: TGTGCCACCAGCAGAGATCTTGGCGGGGTGTACACTGAAGCTTTCTTT. It is translated as CATSRDLGGVYTEAFF. The chain carries TRBV15 and TRBJ1-1, with no clear D. The V end lost 0 bases, the J end lost 3 bases, and 14 bases lay between the germline ends. Germline CDR1 reads LNHNV; CDR2 reads YYDKDF (reference sequence). The CDR3 runs to 16 residues.

This clone was recorded a few times. This chain joins TRBV7-2 and TRBJ2-1; 10 bases align to TRBD1. V lost 5 bases and J lost 8; bases outside the gene matches: 6. The germline CDR1 and CDR2 sequences are SGHTA and FQGNSA. This CDR3 region has 14 residues. The chain's CDR3 is CASSPGTGAYEQFF. In nucleotides, the CDR3 is TGTGCCAGCAGCCCCGGGACAGGGGCGTATGAGCAGTTCTTC.

This rearrangement joins TRBV7-2 to TRBJ2-7; 7 nucleotides match TRBD2. The germline V gene encodes CDR1 SGHTA and CDR2 FQGNSA. The CDR3 spans 16 residues. With V trimmed by 1 base and J by 3 bases, 9 bases remained unmatched. The CDR3 DNA reads as TGTGCCAGCAGCTTAGAAAGGTCTGGCGGGGGCTACGAGCAGTACTTC. This translates into CASSLERSGGGYEQYF.

The chain combines TRBV13 with TRBJ2-7, with TRBD2 as a possible D gene (5 bases). CDR1 and CDR2 (germline): PRHDT, FYEKMQ (reference sequence). The CDR3 runs to 13 residues. The ends were cut back, 4 bases at V and 10 bases at J, with 17 bases in the middle. The DNA for the CDR3 is TGTGCCAGCAGCTACCGGGGATCCTACGGACAGTACTTC. It is translated as CASSYRGSYGQYF.

The chain employs TRBV9 and TRBJ2-7; perhaps TRBD2 as D (5 bases). CDR1 is SGDLS, CDR2 YYNGEE, per germline. The CDR3 length is 14 residues. Trimming took 3 bases from V and 1 from J, leaving 11 bases between them. Here the CDR3 DNA reads TGTGCCAGCAGCGGAGGGCTGGAGTCCTACGAGCAGTACTTC. Translating it yields CASSGGLESYEQYF.

The chain recombines TRBV5-1 with TRBJ1-1; possible D gene TRBD1, 5 bases. The CDR3 has 15 residues. V gave up 4 bases and J gave up 0 bases, with 13 bases separating them. Germline V gene data show CDR1 as SGHRS and CDR2 as YFSETQ. The CDR3 is CASSSGTSMNTEAFF. CDR3 bases: TGCGCCAGCAGCAGCGGGACTTCCATGAACACTGAAGCTTTCTTT.

The CDR3 DNA follows: TGTGCCAGCAGTCCGAGGCTAGCGGCCGACAATGAGCAGTTCTTC. Protein sequence: CASSPRLAADNEQFF. This chain uses TRBV11-3 with TRBJ2-1; 7 positions match TRBD2. CDR1 and CDR2 from the germline V gene are SGHNT and YENEEA. The CDR3 is 15 residues long. Unmatched junction bases numbered 10, after V lost 6 bases and J lost 5 bases.

The chain joins TRBV28 to TRBJ2-2, with 8 bases lining up with TRBD1. The CDR3 has 16 residues. CDR1 is MDHEN and CDR2 is SYDVKM in the germline V gene. V was clipped by 6 bases and J by 9 bases; unmatched bases: 15. As DNA, the CDR3 is TGTGCCAGCAGCTATCGGGGCAGGGGGCGTATGTGGGAGCTGTTTTTT. This encodes CASSYRGRGRMWELFF.

The chain couples TRBV7-2 to TRBJ2-1; 7 nucleotides align to TRBD2. The V gene's germline CDR1 is SGHTA and CDR2 FQGNSA. CDR3 size: 15 residues. The V gene end was trimmed by 3 bases and the J gene end by 0 bases; junction bases not matched to a gene: 2. The CDR3 protein is CASSFGGSSYNEQFF. The CDR3 coding sequence is TGTGCCAGCAGCTTCGGCGGGAGCTCCTACAATGAGCAGTTCTTC.

The CDR3 DNA sequence: TGTGCCATCAGTGAGTCGCCTAGCGGAGCGACCGGGGAGCTGTTTTTT. Translating gives CAISESPSGATGELFF. The J gene is TRBJ2-2, the V gene TRBV10-3; TRBD2 aligns across 7 bases. This CDR3 has 16 amino acids. The trim removed 0 bases at V and 5 bases at J, leaving 6 bases unmatched. In germline, CDR1 is ENHRY, CDR2 SYGVKD.

This clone appeared a single time. V is TRBV4-2 and J is TRBJ1-3; D may be TRBD1 (5 bases). Germline CDR1 reads LGHNA; CDR2 reads YNFKEQ. The V end lost 4 bases, the J end lost 0 bases, and 13 bases lay between the germline ends. The CDR3 is 16 amino acids. This CDR3 reads CASSPPGGYSGNTIYF. The CDR3 DNA reads TGTGCCAGCAGCCCCCCCGGGGGATACTCTGGAAACACCATATATTTT.

The chain combines TRBV19 with TRBJ2-5, with 9 positions matching TRBD2. V dropped 1 base and J dropped 5; count of bases not matched to a gene: 14. Germline assignment: CDR1 LNHDA and CDR2 SQIVND (reference sequence). The CDR3 spans 18 residues. As DNA, the CDR3 is TGTGCCAGTAGTATAGGGGGGGGTAGCGGGAGAAGTTGGGAGACCCAGTACTTC. This gives the protein CASSIGGGSGRSWETQYF.

This chain links TRBV28 with TRBJ2-7; 9 nucleotides align to TRBD1. Looked up from germline, CDR1 is MDHEN and CDR2 is SYDVKM. Trimming took 5 bases from V and 4 from J; bases not matched to a gene: 6. The CDR3 consists of 14 residues. The CDR3, as DNA: TGTGCCAGCAGTCCGGGGGGACAGGGATACGAGCAGTACTTC. It yields the protein CASSPGGQGYEQYF.

The chain uses TRBV7-9 and TRBJ2-7, with D unresolved. The germline gives CDR1 SEHNR, CDR2 FQNEAQ (reference sequence). The germline V and J ends were trimmed by 5 bases and 6 bases, with 8 bases remaining between them. This CDR3 comprises 11 residues. The CDR3 nucleotides read TGTGCCAGCAGCGAAACGGGCGAGCAGTACTTC. This gives the protein CASSETGEQYF.

The chain couples TRBV9 to TRBJ2-7, with 7 positions matching TRBD2. The closer fit of TRBJ2-1 to the DNA end suggests the J call may be wrong. Per germline, CDR1 SGDLS and CDR2 YYNGEE. CDR3 length equals 15 residues. The CDR3 region has the DNA TGTGCCAGCAGCGCCGCCGGGACTACCGACAATGAGCAGTTCTTC. It codes for CASSAAGTTDNEQFF.